A single T cell receptor beta chain is shown here with its context. The sample originates from a study of blood T cell repertoires in COVID-19. Germline CDR1 is KGHSY and CDR2 is FQNENV. V shed 1 base and J shed 1 base, with 16 bases lying between them. The length of the CDR3 is 17 residues. Sequencing was performed with immunoSEQ multiplex PCR; in TCRdb, only in-frame clones are kept and a portion is missing. Of about 390,000 clones in the sample, approximately 90% were seen once. This TCR was recovered from a woman in her forties or fifties who had recovered from COVID-19. The sample comprised PBMCs or T cells enriched from blood (not recorded which). V gene TRBV16 combines with J gene TRBJ1-2; no clear D gene. In DNA, the CDR3 is TGTGCCAGCAGCCAATTCGCTACAGCCGAAAATAACTATGGCTACACCTTC. Translated: CASSQFATAENNYGYTF.